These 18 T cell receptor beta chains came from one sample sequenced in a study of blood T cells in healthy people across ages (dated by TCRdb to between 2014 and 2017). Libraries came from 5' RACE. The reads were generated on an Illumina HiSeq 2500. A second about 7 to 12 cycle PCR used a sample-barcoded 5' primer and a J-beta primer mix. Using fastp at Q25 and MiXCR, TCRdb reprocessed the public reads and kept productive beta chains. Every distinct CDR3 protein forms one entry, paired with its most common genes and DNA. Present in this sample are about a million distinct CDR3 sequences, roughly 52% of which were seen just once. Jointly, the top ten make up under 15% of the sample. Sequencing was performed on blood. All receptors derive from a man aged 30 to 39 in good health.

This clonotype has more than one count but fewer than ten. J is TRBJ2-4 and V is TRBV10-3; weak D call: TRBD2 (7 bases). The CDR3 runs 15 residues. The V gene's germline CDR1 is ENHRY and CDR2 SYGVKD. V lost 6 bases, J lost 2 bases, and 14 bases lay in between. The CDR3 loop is CAISTGRGTKNIQYF. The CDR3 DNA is TGTGCCATCAGCACAGGGAGGGGGACCAAAAACATTCAGTACTTC.

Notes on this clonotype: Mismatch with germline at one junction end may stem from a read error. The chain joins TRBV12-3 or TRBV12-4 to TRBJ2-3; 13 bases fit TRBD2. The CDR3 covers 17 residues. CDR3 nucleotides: TGTGCCAGTTCTAAGGGGACTAGCGGGGTGCTTGGAGATACGGAGTATTTT. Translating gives CASSKGTSGVLGDTEYF.

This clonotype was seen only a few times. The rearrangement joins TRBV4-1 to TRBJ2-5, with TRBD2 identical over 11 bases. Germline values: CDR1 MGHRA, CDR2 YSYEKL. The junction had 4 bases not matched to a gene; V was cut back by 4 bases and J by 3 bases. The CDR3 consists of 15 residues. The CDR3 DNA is TGCGCCAGCAGCCTATTAGCGGGGGGGAAAGAGACCCAGTACTTC. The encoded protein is CASSLLAGGKETQYF.

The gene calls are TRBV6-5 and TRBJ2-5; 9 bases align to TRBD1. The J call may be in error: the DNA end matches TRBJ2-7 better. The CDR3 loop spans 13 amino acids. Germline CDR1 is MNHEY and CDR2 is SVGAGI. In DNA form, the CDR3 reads TGTGCCAGCAGGATGGACAGGGGCTCCGAGCAGTACTTC. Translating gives CASRMDRGSEQYF.

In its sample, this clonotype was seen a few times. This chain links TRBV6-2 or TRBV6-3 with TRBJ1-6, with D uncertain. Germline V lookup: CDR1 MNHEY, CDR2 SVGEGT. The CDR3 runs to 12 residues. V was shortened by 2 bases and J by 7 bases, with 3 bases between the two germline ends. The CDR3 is CASSYRNSPLHF. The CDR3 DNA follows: TGTGCCAGCAGTTACCGGAATTCACCCCTCCACTTT.

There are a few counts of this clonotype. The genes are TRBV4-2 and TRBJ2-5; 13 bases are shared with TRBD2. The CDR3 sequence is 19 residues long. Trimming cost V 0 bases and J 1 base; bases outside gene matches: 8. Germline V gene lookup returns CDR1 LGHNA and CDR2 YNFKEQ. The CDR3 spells CASSQELTSGGHSQETQYF. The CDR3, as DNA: TGTGCCAGCAGCCAAGAGTTGACTAGCGGGGGGCATAGCCAAGAGACCCAGTACTTC.

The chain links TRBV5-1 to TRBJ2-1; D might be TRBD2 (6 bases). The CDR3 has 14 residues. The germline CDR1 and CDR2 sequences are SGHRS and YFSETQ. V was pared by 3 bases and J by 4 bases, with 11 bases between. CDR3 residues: CASSWGDPYNEQFF. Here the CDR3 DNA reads TGCGCCAGCAGCTGGGGGGACCCATACAATGAGCAGTTCTTC. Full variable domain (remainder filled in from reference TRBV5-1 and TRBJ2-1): KAGVTQTPRYLIKTRGQQVTLSCSPISGHRSVSWYQQTPGQGLQFLFEYFSETQRNKGNFPGRFSGRQFSNSRSEMNVSTLELGDSALYLCASSWGDPYNEQFFGPGTRLTVL.

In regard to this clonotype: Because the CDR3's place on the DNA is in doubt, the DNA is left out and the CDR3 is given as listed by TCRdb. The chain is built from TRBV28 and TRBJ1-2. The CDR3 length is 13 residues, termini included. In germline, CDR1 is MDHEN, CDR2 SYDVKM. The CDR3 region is CASSSSTLYGYTF.

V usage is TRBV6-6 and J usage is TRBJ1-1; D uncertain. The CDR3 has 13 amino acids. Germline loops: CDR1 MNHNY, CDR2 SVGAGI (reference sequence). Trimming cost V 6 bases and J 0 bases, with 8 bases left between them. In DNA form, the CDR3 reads TGTGCCAGCAGGGCCAGCCTGAACACTGAAGCTTTCTTT. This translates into CASRASLNTEAFF.

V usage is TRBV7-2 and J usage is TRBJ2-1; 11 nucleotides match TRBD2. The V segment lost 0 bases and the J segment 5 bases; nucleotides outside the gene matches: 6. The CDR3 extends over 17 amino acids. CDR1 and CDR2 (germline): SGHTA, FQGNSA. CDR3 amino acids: CASSLACLAGGDNEQFF. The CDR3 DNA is TGTGCCAGCAGCTTAGCCTGTCTAGCGGGGGGTGACAATGAGCAGTTCTTC. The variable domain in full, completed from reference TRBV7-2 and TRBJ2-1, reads GAGVSQSPSNKVTEKGKDVELRCDPISGHTALYWYRQSLGQGLEFLIYFQGNSAPDKSGLPSDRFSAERTGGSVSTLTIQRTQQEDSAVYLCASSLACLAGGDNEQFFGPGTRLTVL.

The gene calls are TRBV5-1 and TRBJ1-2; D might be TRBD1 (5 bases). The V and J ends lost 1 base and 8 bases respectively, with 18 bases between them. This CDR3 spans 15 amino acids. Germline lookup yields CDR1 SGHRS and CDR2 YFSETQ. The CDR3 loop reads CASSLNEGNAKGYTF. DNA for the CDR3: TGCGCCAGCAGCTTGAATGAGGGGAATGCGAAGGGCTACACCTTC.

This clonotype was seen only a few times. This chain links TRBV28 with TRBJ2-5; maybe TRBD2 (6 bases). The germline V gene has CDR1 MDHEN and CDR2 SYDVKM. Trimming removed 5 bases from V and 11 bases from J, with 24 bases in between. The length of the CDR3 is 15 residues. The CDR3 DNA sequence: TGTGCCAGCAGTCTCACCTCTAGGGACGGGGAGGAGCAGTACTTC. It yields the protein CASSLTSRDGEEQYF.

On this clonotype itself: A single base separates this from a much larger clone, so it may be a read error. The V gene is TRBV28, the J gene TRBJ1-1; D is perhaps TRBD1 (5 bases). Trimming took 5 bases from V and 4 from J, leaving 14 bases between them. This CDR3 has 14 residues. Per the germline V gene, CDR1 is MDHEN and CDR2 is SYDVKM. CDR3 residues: CASSGRGRVTEAFF. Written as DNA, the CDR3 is TGTGCCAGCAGTGGGCGGGGGAGGGTCACTGAAGCTTTCTTT.

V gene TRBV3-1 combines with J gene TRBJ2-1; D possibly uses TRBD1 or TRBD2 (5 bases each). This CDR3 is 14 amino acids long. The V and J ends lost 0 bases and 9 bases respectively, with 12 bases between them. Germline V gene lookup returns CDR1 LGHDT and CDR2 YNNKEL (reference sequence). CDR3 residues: CASSQEAPGGEQFF. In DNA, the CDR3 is TGTGCCAGCAGCCAAGAGGCCCCTGGGGGTGAGCAGTTCTTC.

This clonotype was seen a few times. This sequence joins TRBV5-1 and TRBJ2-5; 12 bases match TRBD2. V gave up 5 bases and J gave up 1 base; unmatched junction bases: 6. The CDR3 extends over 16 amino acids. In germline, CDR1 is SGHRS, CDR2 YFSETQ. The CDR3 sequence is CASSETSGGSQETQYF. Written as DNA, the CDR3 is TGCGCCAGCAGTGAAACTAGCGGGGGGTCCCAAGAGACCCAGTACTTC. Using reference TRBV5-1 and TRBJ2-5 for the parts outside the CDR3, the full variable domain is KAGVTQTPRYLIKTRGQQVTLSCSPISGHRSVSWYQQTPGQGLQFLFEYFSETQRNKGNFPGRFSGRQFSNSRSEMNVSTLELGDSALYLCASSETSGGSQETQYFGPGTRLLVL.

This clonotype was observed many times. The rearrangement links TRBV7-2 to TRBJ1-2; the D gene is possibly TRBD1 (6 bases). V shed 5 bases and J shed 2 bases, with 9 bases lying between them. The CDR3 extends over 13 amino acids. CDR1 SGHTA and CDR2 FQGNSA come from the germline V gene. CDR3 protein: CASSPRGNYGYTF. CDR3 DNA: TGTGCCAGCAGCCCCAGGGGAAACTATGGCTACACCTTC.

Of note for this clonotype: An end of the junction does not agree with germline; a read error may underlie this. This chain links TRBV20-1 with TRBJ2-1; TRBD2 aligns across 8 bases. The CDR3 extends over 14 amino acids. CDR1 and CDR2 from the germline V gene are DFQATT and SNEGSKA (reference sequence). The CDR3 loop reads CSARAGENGDEQFF. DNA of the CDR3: TGCAGTGCCAGAGCGGGGGAAAACGGTGATGAGCAGTTCTTC.

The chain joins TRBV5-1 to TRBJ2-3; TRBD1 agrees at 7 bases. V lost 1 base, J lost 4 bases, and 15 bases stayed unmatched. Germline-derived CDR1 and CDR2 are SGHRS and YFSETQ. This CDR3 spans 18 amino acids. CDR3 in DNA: TGCGCCAGCAGCTTGAAGGGCAGGGGGACGACCATGGCAGATACGCAGTATTTT. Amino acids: CASSLKGRGTTMADTQYF. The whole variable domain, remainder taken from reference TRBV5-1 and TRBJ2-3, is KAGVTQTPRYLIKTRGQQVTLSCSPISGHRSVSWYQQTPGQGLQFLFEYFSETQRNKGNFPGRFSGRQFSNSRSEMNVSTLELGDSALYLCASSLKGRGTTMADTQYFGPGTRLTVL.